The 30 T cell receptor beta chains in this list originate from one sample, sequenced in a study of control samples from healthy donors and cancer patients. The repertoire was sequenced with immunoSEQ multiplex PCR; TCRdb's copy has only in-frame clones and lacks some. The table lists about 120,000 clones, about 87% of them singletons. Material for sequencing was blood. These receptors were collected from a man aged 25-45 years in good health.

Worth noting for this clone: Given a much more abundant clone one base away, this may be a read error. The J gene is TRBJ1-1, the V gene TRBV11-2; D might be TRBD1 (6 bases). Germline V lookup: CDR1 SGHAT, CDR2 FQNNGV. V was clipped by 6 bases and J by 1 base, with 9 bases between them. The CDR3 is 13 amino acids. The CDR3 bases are TGTGCCAGCAGTCCGACAGGGAACACTGAAGCTTTCTTT. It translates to CASSPTGNTEAFF.

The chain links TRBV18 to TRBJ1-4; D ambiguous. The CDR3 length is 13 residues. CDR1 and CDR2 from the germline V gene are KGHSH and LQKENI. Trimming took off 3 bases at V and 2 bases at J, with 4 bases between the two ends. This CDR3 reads CASSPGTNEKLFF. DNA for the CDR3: TGTGCCAGCTCACCTGGGACTAATGAAAAACTGTTTTTT.

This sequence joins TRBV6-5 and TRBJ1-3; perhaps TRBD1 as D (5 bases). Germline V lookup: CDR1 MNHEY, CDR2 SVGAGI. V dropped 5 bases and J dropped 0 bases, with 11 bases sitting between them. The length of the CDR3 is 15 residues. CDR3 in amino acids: CASSPPGSSGNTIYF. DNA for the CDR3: TGTGCCAGCAGTCCTCCAGGGAGCTCTGGAAACACCATATATTTT.

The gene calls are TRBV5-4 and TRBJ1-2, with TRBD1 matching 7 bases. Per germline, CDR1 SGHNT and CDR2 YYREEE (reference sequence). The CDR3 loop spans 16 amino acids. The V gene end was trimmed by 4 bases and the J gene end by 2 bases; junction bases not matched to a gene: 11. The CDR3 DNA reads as TGTGCCAGCAGCCAGGACAGGACGAAAGCAAACTATGGCTACACCTTC. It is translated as CASSQDRTKANYGYTF.

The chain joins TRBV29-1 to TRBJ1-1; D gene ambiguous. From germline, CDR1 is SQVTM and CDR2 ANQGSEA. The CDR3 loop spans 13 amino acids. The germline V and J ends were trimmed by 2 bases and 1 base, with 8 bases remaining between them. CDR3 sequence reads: CSVEMQENTEAFF. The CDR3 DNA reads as TGCAGCGTTGAAATGCAGGAGAACACTGAAGCTTTCTTT.

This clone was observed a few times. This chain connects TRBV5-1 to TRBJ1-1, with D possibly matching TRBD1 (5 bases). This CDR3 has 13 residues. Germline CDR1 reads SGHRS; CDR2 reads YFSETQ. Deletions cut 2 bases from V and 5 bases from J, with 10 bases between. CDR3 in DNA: TGCGCCAGCAGCTTCTCAGGGAGGACTGAAGCTTTCTTT. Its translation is CASSFSGRTEAFF.

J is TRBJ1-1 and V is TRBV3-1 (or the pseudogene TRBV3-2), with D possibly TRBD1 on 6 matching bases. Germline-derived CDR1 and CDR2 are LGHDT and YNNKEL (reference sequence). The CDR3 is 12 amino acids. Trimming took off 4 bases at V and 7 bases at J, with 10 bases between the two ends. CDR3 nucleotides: TGTGCCAGCAGCCCGACAGGAGTTGAAGCTTTCTTT. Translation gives CASSPTGVEAFF.

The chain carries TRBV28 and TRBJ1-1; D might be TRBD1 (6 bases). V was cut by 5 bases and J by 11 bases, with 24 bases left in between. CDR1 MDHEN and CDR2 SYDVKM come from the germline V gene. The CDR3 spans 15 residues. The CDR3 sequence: CASSEDPGGAVGAFF. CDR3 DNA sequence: TGTGCCAGCAGTGAAGACCCGGGGGGGGCAGTTGGGGCTTTCTTT.

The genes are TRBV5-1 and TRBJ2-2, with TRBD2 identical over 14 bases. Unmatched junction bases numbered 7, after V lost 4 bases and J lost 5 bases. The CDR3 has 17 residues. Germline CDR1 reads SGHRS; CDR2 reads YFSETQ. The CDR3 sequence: CASSTGTSGGVTGELFF. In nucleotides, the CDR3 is TGCGCCAGCAGCACGGGGACTAGCGGGGGAGTGACCGGGGAGCTGTTTTTT.

The CDR3 DNA sequence: TGTGCCAACCAGGGGGGCCGAGACCAAGAGACCCAGTACTTC. Translating gives CANQGGRDQETQYF. V gene TRBV2 combines with J gene TRBJ2-5; tentative D call: TRBD1 (7 bases). The germline V gene encodes CDR1 SNHLY and CDR2 FYNNEI. This CDR3 is 14 amino acids long. Trimming removed 10 bases from V and 0 bases from J, with 15 bases in between.

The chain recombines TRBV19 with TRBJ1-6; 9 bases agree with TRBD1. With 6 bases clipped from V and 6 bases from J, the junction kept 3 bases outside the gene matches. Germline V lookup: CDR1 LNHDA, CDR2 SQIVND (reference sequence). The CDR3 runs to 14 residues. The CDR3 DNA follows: TGTGCCAGTAGACAGGACAGGGGTAATTCACCCCTCCACTTT. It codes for CASRQDRGNSPLHF.

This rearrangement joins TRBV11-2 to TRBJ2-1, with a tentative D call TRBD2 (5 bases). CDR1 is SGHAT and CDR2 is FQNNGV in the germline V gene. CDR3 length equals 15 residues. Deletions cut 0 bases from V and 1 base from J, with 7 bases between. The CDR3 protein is CASSLESGSYNEQFF. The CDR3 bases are TGTGCCAGCAGCTTAGAGAGCGGTTCCTACAATGAGCAGTTCTTC.

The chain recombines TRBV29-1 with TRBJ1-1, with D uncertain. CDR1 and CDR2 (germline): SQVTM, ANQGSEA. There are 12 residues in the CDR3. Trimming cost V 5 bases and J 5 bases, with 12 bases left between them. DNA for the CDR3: TGCAGCGTTCTTACGTCGTTGACTGAAGCTTTCTTT. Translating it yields CSVLTSLTEAFF.

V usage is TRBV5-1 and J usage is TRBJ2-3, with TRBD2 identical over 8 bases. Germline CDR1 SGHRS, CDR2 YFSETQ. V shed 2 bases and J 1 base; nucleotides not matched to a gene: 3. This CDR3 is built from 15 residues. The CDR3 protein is CASSFGGVRTDTQYF. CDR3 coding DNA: TGCGCCAGCAGCTTCGGGGGGGTCCGCACAGATACGCAGTATTTT. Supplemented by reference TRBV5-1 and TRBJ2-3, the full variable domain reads KAGVTQTPRYLIKTRGQQVTLSCSPISGHRSVSWYQQTPGQGLQFLFEYFSETQRNKGNFPGRFSGRQFSNSRSEMNVSTLELGDSALYLCASSFGGVRTDTQYFGPGTRLTVL.

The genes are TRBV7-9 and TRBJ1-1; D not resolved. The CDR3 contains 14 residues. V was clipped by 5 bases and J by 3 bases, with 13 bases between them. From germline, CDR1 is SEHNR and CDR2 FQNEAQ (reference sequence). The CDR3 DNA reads TGTGCCAGCAGCCCACTATCCGGGGACACTGAAGCTTTCTTT. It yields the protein CASSPLSGDTEAFF.

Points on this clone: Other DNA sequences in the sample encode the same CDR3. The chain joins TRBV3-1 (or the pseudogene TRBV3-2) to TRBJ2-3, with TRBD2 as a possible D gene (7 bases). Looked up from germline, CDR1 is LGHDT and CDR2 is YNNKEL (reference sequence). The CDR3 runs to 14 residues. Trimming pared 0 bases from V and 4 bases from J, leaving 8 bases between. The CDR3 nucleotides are TGTGCCAGCAGCCAAGAAGGGGGGGCAGATACGCAGTATTTT. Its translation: CASSQEGGADTQYF.

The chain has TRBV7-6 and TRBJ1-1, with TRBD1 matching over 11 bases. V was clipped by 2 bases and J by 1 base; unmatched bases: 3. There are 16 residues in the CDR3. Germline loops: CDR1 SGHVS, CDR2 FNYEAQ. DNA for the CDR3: TGTGCCAGCAGCTTATCAGGACAGGGGGCGAACACTGAAGCTTTCTTT. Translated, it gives CASSLSGQGANTEAFF. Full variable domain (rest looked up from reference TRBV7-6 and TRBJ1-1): GAGVSQSPRYKVTKRGQDVALRCDPISGHVSLYWYRQALGQGPEFLTYFNYEAQQDKSGLPNDRFSAERPEGSISTLTIQRTEQRDSAMYRCASSLSGQGANTEAFFGQGTRLTVV.

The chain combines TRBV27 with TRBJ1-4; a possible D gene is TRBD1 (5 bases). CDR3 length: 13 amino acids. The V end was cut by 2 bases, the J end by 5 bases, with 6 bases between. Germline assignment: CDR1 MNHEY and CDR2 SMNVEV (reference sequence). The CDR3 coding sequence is TGTGCCAGCAGTTTAAGGGGAAATGAAAAACTGTTTTTT. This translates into CASSLRGNEKLFF.

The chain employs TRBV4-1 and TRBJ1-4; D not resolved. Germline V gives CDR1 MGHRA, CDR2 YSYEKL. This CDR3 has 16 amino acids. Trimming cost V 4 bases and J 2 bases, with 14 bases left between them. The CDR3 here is CASSLTLDGTNEKLFF. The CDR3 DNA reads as TGCGCCAGCAGCCTAACACTTGACGGGACTAATGAAAAACTGTTTTTT.

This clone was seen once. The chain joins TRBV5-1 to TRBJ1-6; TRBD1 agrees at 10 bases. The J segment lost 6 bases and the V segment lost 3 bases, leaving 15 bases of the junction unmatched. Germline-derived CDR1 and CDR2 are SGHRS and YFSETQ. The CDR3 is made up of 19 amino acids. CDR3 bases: TGCGCCAGCAGCTCTGGATTAGTGACAGGGGGCGCGTTTAATTCACCCCTCCACTTT. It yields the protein CASSSGLVTGGAFNSPLHF. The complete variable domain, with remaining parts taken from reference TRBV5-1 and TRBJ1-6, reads KAGVTQTPRYLIKTRGQQVTLSCSPISGHRSVSWYQQTPGQGLQFLFEYFSETQRNKGNFPGRFSGRQFSNSRSEMNVSTLELGDSALYLCASSSGLVTGGAFNSPLHFGNGTRLTVT.

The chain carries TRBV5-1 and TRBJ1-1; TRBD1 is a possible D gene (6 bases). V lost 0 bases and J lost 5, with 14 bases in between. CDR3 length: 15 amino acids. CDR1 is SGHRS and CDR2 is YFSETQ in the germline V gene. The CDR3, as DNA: TGCGCCAGCAGCTTGGCCCGCAGGGGATCGACTGAAGCTTTCTTT. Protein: CASSLARRGSTEAFF.

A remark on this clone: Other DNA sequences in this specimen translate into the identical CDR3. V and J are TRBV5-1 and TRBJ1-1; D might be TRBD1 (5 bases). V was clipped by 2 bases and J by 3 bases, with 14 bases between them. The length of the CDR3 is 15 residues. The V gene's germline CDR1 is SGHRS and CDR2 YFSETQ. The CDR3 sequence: CASSLAGGGDTEAFF. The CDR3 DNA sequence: TGCGCCAGCAGCTTAGCGGGCGGAGGGGACACTGAAGCTTTCTTT.

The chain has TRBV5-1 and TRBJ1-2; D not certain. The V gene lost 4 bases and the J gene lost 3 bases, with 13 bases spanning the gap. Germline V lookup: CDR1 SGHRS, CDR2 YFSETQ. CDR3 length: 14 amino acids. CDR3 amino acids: CASSQTAFDYGYTF. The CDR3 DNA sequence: TGCGCCAGCAGCCAAACAGCTTTTGACTATGGCTACACCTTC.

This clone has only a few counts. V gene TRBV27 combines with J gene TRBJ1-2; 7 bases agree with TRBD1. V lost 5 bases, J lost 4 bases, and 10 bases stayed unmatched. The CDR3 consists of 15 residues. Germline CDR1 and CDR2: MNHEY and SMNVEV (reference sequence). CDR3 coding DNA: TGTGCCAGCAGTCCGTCAGGACAGGAGTCCTATGGCTACACCTTC. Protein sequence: CASSPSGQESYGYTF.

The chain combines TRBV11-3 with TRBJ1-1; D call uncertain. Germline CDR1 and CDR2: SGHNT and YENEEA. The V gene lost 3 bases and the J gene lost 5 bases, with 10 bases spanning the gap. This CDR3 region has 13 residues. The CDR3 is CASSFQASTEAFF. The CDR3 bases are TGTGCCAGCAGCTTCCAGGCTAGTACTGAAGCTTTCTTT.

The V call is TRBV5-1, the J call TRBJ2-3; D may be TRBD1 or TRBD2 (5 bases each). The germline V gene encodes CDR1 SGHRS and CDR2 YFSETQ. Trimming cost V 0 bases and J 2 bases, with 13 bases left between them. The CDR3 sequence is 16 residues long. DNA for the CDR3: TGCGCCAGCAGCTTGGTTCCAGGGAGCGTCACAGATACGCAGTATTTT. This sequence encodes CASSLVPGSVTDTQYF.

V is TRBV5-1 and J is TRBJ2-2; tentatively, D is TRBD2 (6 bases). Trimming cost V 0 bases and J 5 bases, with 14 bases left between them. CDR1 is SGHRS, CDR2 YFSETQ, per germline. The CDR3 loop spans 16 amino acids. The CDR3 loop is CASSLGDWGRTGELFF. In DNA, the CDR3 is TGCGCCAGCAGCTTGGGGGACTGGGGACGGACCGGGGAGCTGTTTTTT.

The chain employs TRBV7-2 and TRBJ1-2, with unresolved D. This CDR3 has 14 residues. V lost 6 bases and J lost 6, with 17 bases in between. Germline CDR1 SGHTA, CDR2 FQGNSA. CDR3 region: CASSSYSAEDGYTF. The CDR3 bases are TGTGCCAGCAGTTCTTATTCAGCCGAAGATGGCTACACCTTC. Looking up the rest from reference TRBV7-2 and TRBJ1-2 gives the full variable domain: GAGVSQSPSNKVTEKGKDVELRCDPISGHTALYWYRQSLGQGLEFLIYFQGNSAPDKSGLPSDRFSAERTGGSVSTLTIQRTQQEDSAVYLCASSSYSAEDGYTFGSGTRLTVV.

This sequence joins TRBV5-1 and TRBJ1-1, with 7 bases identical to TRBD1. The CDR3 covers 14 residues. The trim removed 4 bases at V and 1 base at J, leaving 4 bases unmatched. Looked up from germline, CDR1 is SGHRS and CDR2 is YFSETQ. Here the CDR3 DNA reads TGCGCCAGCAGCCCCGGACAGGAGAACACTGAAGCTTTCTTT. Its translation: CASSPGQENTEAFF.

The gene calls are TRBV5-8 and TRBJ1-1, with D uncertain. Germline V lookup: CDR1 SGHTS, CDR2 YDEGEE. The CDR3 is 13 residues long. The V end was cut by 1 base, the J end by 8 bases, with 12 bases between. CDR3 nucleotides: TGTGCCAGCAGCTTGAGTTATGAAAACGAAGCTTTCTTT. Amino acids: CASSLSYENEAFF.